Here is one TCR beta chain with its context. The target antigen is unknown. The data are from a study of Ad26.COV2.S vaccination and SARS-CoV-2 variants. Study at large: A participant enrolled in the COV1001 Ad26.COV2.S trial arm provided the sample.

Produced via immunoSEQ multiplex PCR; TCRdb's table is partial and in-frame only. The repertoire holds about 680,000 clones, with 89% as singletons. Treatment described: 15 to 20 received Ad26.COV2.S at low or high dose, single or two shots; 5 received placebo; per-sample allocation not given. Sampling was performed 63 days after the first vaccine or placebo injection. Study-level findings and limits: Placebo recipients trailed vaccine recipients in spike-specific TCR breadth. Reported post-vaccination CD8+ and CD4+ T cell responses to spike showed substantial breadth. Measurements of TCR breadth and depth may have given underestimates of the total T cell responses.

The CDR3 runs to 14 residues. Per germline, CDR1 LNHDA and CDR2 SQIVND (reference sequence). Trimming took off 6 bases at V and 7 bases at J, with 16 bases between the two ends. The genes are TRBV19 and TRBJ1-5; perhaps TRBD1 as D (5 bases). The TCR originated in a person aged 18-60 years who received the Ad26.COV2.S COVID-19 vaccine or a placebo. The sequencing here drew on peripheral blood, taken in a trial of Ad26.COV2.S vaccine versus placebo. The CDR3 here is CASSTGTPGQPQHF. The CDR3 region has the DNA TGTGCCAGTAGCACCGGGACCCCAGGGCAGCCCCAGCATTTT.